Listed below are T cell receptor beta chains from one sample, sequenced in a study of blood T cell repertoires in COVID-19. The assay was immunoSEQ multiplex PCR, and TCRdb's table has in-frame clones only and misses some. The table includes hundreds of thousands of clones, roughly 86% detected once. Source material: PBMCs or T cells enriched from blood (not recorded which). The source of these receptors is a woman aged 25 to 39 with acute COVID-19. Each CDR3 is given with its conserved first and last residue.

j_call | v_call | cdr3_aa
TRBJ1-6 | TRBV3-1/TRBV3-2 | CASSPGRGNSPLHF
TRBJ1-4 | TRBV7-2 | CASSLLGGAVATNEKLFF
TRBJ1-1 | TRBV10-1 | CASSEWPGSTEAFF
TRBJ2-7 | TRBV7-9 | CASSKGGLGTYEQYF
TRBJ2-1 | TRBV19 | CASSLMANPPPQAWWYNEQFF
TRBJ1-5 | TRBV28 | CASSLGGPNQPQHF
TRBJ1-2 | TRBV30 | CAWNPTGGWEGYTF
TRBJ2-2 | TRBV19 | CASLPTRLARAGELFF
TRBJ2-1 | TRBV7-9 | CASEASGVEGQFF
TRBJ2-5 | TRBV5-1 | CASSRWTSGGEETQYF
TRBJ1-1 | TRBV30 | CAWTEGSTEAFF
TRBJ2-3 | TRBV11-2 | CASSSTSGGLTDTQYF
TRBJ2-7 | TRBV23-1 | CASSQSGTGDSSHYEQYF
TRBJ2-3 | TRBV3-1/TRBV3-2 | CASSRPAGGGYTDTQYF